The 27 T cell receptor beta chains below were found in one sample sequenced in a study of T cell responses to AZD1222 COVID-19 vaccine. The data were produced by immunoSEQ multiplex PCR, yet TCRdb's version contains in-frame clones alone and is incomplete. This table has around 100,000 clones, 90% appearing once. The specimen was peripheral blood, collected on day 0 of AZD1222 vaccination. These TCRs come from an adult in good health.

This clone was seen only once. This CDR3 reads CASAREGWGSPLHF. The CDR3 DNA reads as TGTGCCAGCGCCCGGGAGGGTTGGGGTTCACCCCTCCACTTT. The chain links TRBV7-2 to TRBJ1-6; D gene uncertain. The CDR3 sequence is 14 residues long. Germline CDR1 is SGHTA and CDR2 is FQGNSA. The V gene lost 8 bases and the J gene lost 9 bases, with 17 bases spanning the gap.

The gene calls are TRBV7-8 and TRBJ2-7; D is perhaps TRBD2 (5 bases). Germline CDR1 and CDR2: SGHVS and FQNEAQ. This CDR3 contains 12 residues. Between the trimmed V and J ends, which lost 6 bases and 6 bases, there was a span of 12 bases. The CDR3 DNA follows: TGTGCCAGCAGGGGGAGACGGTTCGAGCAGTACTTC. Protein sequence: CASRGRRFEQYF.

This chain uses TRBV6-5 with TRBJ1-2; D is possibly TRBD1 (5 bases). Germline assignment: CDR1 MNHEY and CDR2 SVGAGI. Trimming removed 7 bases at V and 2 bases at J, with 11 bases between. This CDR3 is built from 13 residues. CDR3 residues: CASTRGSNYGYTF. CDR3 coding DNA: TGTGCCAGCACCCGGGGGTCCAACTATGGCTACACCTTC.

This sequence joins TRBV10-1 and TRBJ2-1; tentatively, D is TRBD2 (6 bases). Germline V lookup: CDR1 WNHNN, CDR2 SYGVQD (reference sequence). The CDR3 loop spans 12 amino acids. V was clipped by 6 bases and J by 7 bases, with 10 bases between them. CDR3 bases: TGCGCCAGCAGCCCTGGGGGGAATGAGCAGTTCTTC. As protein: CASSPGGNEQFF.

This chain joins TRBV29-1 and TRBJ1-1; tentative D call: TRBD1 (5 bases). Trimming left V 6 bases short and J 5 bases short, with 16 bases between. The germline CDR1 and CDR2 sequences are SQVTM and ANQGSEA. The CDR3 extends over 13 amino acids. The CDR3 DNA is TGCAGCGTCCGCCCAGGGTATCAGACTGAAGCTTTCTTT. It encodes CSVRPGYQTEAFF.

Here the CDR3 reads CASSLSAGTDTQYF. CDR3 coding DNA: TGTGCCAGCAGCTTAAGCGCGGGCACAGATACGCAGTATTTT. This chain uses TRBV7-9 with TRBJ2-3; D not resolved. CDR1 and CDR2 (germline): SEHNR, FQNEAQ (reference sequence). V gave up 2 bases and J gave up 1 base, with 7 bases separating them. The CDR3 covers 14 residues.

J is TRBJ1-3 and V is TRBV11-2; no clear D gene. Deletions cut 1 base from V and 2 bases from J, with 15 bases between. This CDR3 is built from 17 residues. CDR1 is SGHAT and CDR2 is FQNNGV in the germline V gene. The DNA for the CDR3 is TGTGCCAGCAGCTTAGTCGGGAACCCACACCCTGGAAACACCATATATTTT. Translation: CASSLVGNPHPGNTIYF.

J is TRBJ2-1 and V is TRBV5-1; tentatively, D is TRBD1 or TRBD2 (5 bases each). The CDR3 is 14 amino acids. From germline, CDR1 is SGHRS and CDR2 YFSETQ. V was cut by 0 bases and J by 5 bases, with 9 bases left in between. The CDR3 here is CASSLAGPNNEQFF. The CDR3, as DNA: TGCGCCAGCAGCTTGGCGGGACCTAACAATGAGCAGTTCTTC.

The chain carries TRBV19 and TRBJ1-1; D possibly corresponds to TRBD1 (5 bases). The CDR3 contains 14 residues. Trimming removed 3 bases from V and 0 bases from J, with 8 bases in between. CDR1 is LNHDA, CDR2 SQIVND, per germline (reference sequence). The CDR3 is CASSIRGLNTEAFF. CDR3 sequence (DNA): TGTGCCAGTAGTATTAGGGGCTTGAACACTGAAGCTTTCTTT.

The chain couples TRBV4-3 to TRBJ1-3; D gene unclear. Germline CDR1 reads LGHNA; CDR2 reads YSLEER. Trimming cost V 4 bases and J 2 bases, with 15 bases left between them. This CDR3 region has 16 residues. DNA for the CDR3: TGCGCCAGCAGCCCCGGGTGGGATTTAGCTGGAAACACCATATATTTT. Translated, it gives CASSPGWDLAGNTIYF.

The rearrangement uses TRBV6-4 and TRBJ1-2, with D perhaps matching TRBD1 (6 bases). The CDR3 covers 16 residues. V was clipped by 0 bases and J by 7 bases, with 18 bases between them. Germline-derived CDR1 and CDR2 are MRHNA and SNTAGT. The chain's CDR3 is CASSDSGGARATGYTF. The CDR3 DNA sequence: TGTGCCAGCAGTGACTCAGGGGGGGCCCGAGCGACTGGCTACACCTTC.

The chain links TRBV9 to TRBJ2-3; 13 bases align to TRBD2. Germline CDR1 reads SGDLS; CDR2 reads YYNGEE. The CDR3 spans 17 residues. After removal of 4 bases from V and 1 base from J, the junction contained 6 bases not matched to a gene. The CDR3 loop is CASSQGLAGTRTDTQYF. The DNA of the CDR3 is TGTGCCAGCAGCCAGGGACTAGCGGGGACCCGCACAGATACGCAGTATTTT.

This chain links TRBV6-5 with TRBJ1-5; D is unresolved. Germline V gene sequence: CDR1 MNHEY, CDR2 SVGAGI. Trimming removed 7 bases at V and 0 bases at J, with 10 bases between. The CDR3 consists of 14 residues. CDR3 sequence (DNA): TGTGCCAGCAAAAGGGATCGTAGCAATCAGCCCCAGCATTTT. Residues: CASKRDRSNQPQHF.

This sequence joins TRBV6-5 and TRBJ2-1; 7 bases map to TRBD1. V lost 6 bases and J lost 0; bases outside the gene matches: 2. The CDR3 runs to 14 residues. Germline V lookup: CDR1 MNHEY, CDR2 SVGAGI. Here the CDR3 reads CASSEGASYNEQFF. The CDR3 DNA sequence: TGTGCCAGCAGCGAGGGGGCCTCCTACAATGAGCAGTTCTTC.

CDR3: CAWSVLDITHSPLHF. The CDR3 nucleotides read TGTGCCTGGAGTGTACTCGACATCACCCATTCACCCCTCCACTTT. The V call is TRBV30, the J call TRBJ1-6; D is unresolved. Trimming took off 0 bases at V and 8 bases at J, with 14 bases between the two ends. This CDR3 has 15 residues. Germline V CDR1 and CDR2: GTSNPN, SVGIG (reference sequence).

In its sample, this clone was seen a few times. The chain carries TRBV7-9 and TRBJ2-7; D is ambiguous. The CDR3 totals 12 residues. The ends were cut back, 5 bases at V and 4 bases at J, with 9 bases in the middle. CDR1 SEHNR and CDR2 FQNEAQ come from the germline V gene (reference sequence). CDR3 in DNA: TGTGCCAGCAGCGACCACTTGTACGAGCAGTACTTC. Protein: CASSDHLYEQYF.

The chain links TRBV5-4 to TRBJ2-1, with a tentative D call TRBD1 (5 bases). V dropped 4 bases and J dropped 4 bases, with 9 bases sitting between them. This CDR3 comprises 13 residues. The germline V gene encodes CDR1 SGHNT and CDR2 YYREEE (reference sequence). The CDR3 DNA is TGTGCCAGCAGCCAGGACATGTACAATGAGCAGTTCTTC. Translating it yields CASSQDMYNEQFF.

This clone was recorded only once. The V gene is TRBV13, the J gene TRBJ1-6; D remains unclear. This CDR3 has 14 residues. Germline CDR1 is PRHDT and CDR2 is FYEKMQ (reference sequence). V was shortened by 3 bases and J by 7 bases, with 10 bases between the two germline ends. CDR3 nucleotides: TGTGCCAGCAGCTTCCAGAGCAGGAATTCACCCCTCCACTTT. Residues: CASSFQSRNSPLHF. The whole variable domain, filled in from reference TRBV13 and TRBJ1-6, reads AAGVIQSPRHLIKEKRETATLKCYPIPRHDTVYWYQQGPGQDPQFLISFYEKMQSDKGSIPDRFSAQQFSDYHSELNMSSLELGDSALYFCASSFQSRNSPLHFGNGTRLTVT.

The chain has TRBV6-2 or TRBV6-3 and TRBJ2-1; 7 bases match TRBD2. The length of the CDR3 is 17 residues. Unmatched junction bases numbered 11, after V lost 6 bases and J lost 0 bases. Germline V gene sequence: CDR1 MNHEY, CDR2 SVGEGT. CDR3 amino acids: CASSDMTGRSSYNEQFF. The CDR3 DNA reads as TGTGCCAGCAGCGACATGACCGGGAGGAGCTCCTACAATGAGCAGTTCTTC.

This chain links TRBV15 with TRBJ1-2; TRBD1 matches at 7 bases. In germline, CDR1 is LNHNV, CDR2 YYDKDF (reference sequence). V lost 3 bases, J lost 4 bases, and 8 bases stayed unmatched. The CDR3 runs to 15 residues. The CDR3: CATSRAQTGSYGYTF. The CDR3 nucleotides are TGTGCCACCAGCAGGGCTCAGACAGGGAGCTATGGCTACACCTTC.

This rearrangement joins TRBV6-2 or TRBV6-3 to TRBJ1-2; D not resolved. The V and J ends lost 2 bases and 8 bases respectively, with 12 bases between them. This CDR3 spans 13 amino acids. CDR1 MNHEY and CDR2 SVGEGT come from the germline V gene. The CDR3: CASSYIEELGYTF. CDR3 DNA sequence: TGTGCCAGCAGTTACATTGAGGAGTTGGGCTACACCTTC.

This sequence joins TRBV5-6 and TRBJ1-2; D gene uncertain. V lost 5 bases, J lost 5 bases, and 13 bases lay in between. The CDR3 runs 13 residues. Germline assignment: CDR1 SGHDT and CDR2 YYEEEE. Written as DNA, the CDR3 is TGTGCCAGCAGTCAGGACGGGAAGTATGGCTACACCTTC. It codes for CASSQDGKYGYTF.

This sequence joins TRBV29-1 and TRBJ1-5; D is possibly TRBD1 (5 bases). Trimming took off 1 base at V and 2 bases at J, with 12 bases between the two ends. This CDR3 region has 15 residues. The germline gives CDR1 SQVTM, CDR2 ANQGSEA. The CDR3 DNA follows: TGCAGCGTTGAAGTCGGCGGGACGGGCAATCAGCCCCAGCATTTT. Translated: CSVEVGGTGNQPQHF.

Only one count was recorded for this clone. The rearrangement links TRBV11-2 to TRBJ1-5, with D perhaps TRBD1 (6 bases). V was cut by 3 bases and J by 5 bases, with 11 bases left in between. The CDR3 contains 14 residues. Germline V lookup: CDR1 SGHAT, CDR2 FQNNGV. The CDR3 bases are TGTGCCAGCAGCTTCTCAGGGGCCCATCAGCCCCAGCATTTT. Its protein is CASSFSGAHQPQHF.

This clone was seen only a few times. This chain joins TRBV6-1 and TRBJ1-5; tentative D call: TRBD1 (5 bases). Germline CDR1 reads MNHNS; CDR2 reads SASEGT. V gave up 4 bases and J gave up 4 bases, with 17 bases separating them. This CDR3 is built from 16 residues. Written as DNA, the CDR3 is TGTGCCAGCAGTGCCATAACGGGGCCAGTGAATCAGCCCCAGCATTTT. It is translated as CASSAITGPVNQPQHF.

This chain uses TRBV5-6 with TRBJ2-3, with D maybe TRBD2 (7 bases). V lost 2 bases, J lost 0 bases, and 13 bases lay in between. Germline V gene data show CDR1 as SGHDT and CDR2 as YYEEEE. The CDR3 covers 16 residues. The CDR3 region has the DNA TGTGCCAGCAGCTTCTCACGGGGGGCAAGCACAGATACGCAGTATTTT. Protein sequence: CASSFSRGASTDTQYF.

The chain joins TRBV2 to TRBJ2-5, with D hard to call. The ends were cut back, 8 bases at V and 4 bases at J, with 20 bases in the middle. The germline V gene has CDR1 SNHLY and CDR2 FYNNEI. There are 15 residues in the CDR3. The CDR3 DNA reads TGTGCCAGCGGTAAGACCGACGGGCCCGTAGAGACCCAGTACTTC. Translation: CASGKTDGPVETQYF. Full variable domain (outside the CDR3, taken from reference TRBV2 and TRBJ2-5): EPEVTQTPSHQVTQMGQEVILRCVPISNHLYFYWYRQILGQKVEFLVSFYNNEISEKSEIFDDQFSVERPDGSNFTLKIRSTKLEDSAMYFCASGKTDGPVETQYFGPGTRLLVL.